Listed below are T cell receptor beta chains from one sample, sequenced in a study of shared clonotypes between healthy human individuals. Clones were sequenced by immunoSEQ multiplex PCR, and TCRdb holds only the in-frame ones, with some missing. This table holds around 2.1 million clones, 93% found once. The specimen was naive CD8+ T cells from PBMCs. Every receptor here comes from a man aged 18 to 29 in good health. Some clones in this sample may be carry-over from other donors' samples. CDR3s include the opening cysteine and the closing phenylalanine or tryptophan. D genes are given only for firm matches. Only some rows state a clone size, as once, few, many or a class for expanded clones.

v_call	clone_size	d_call	j_call	cdr3_aa	cdr3_nt
TRBV19	NA	TRBD1	TRBJ1-2	CASSIQGDYGYTF	TGTGCCAGTAGTATACAGGGGGACTATGGCTACACCTTC
TRBV19	NA	TRBD1	TRBJ1-1	CASSDTGAWNTEAFF	TGTGCCAGTAGTGATACAGGGGCTTGGAACACTGAAGCTTTCTTT
TRBV5-8	NA	NA	TRBJ2-7	CASSYQGALYEQYF	TGTGCCAGCAGTTATCAAGGGGCTCTCTACGAGCAGTACTTC
TRBV7-3	NA	NA	TRBJ2-1	CASSSNSRRNEQFF	TGTGCCAGCAGCTCAAACAGCCGCAGAAATGAGCAGTTCTTC
TRBV7-8	NA	TRBD2	TRBJ2-3	CASSLAIGLAGDTDTQYF	TGTGCCAGCAGCTTAGCGATAGGACTAGCGGGAGACACAGATACGCAGTATTTT
TRBV5-4	NA	NA	TRBJ1-2	CASSLSPTDGYTF	TGTGCCAGCAGCTTGTCCCCCACCGATGGCTACACCTTC
TRBV5-1	NA	NA	TRBJ1-6	CASSLGVPIYNSPLHF	TGCGCCAGCAGCTTGGGAGTCCCAATATATAATTCACCCCTCCACTTT
TRBV29-1	once	TRBD2	TRBJ2-3	CSVLGGLAESTDTQYF	TGCAGCGTTCTAGGGGGACTAGCGGAAAGCACAGATACGCAGTATTTT
TRBV9	NA	NA	TRBJ1-3	CASSVDDFQGNTIYF	TGTGCCAGCAGCGTAGACGATTTTCAGGGAAACACCATATATTTT
TRBV29-1	once	NA	TRBJ2-1	CSVGGGVWVNEQFF	TGCAGCGTGGGAGGGGGCGTGTGGGTCAATGAGCAGTTCTTC
TRBV27	NA	NA	TRBJ1-1	CASSLGTGMNTEAFF	TGTGCCAGCAGTTTAGGTACAGGGATGAACACTGAAGCTTTCTTT
TRBV6-1	NA	NA	TRBJ2-1	CASSEFGLSGYNEQFF	TGTGCCAGCAGTGAATTTGGTTTGAGCGGCTACAATGAGCAGTTCTTC
TRBV7-2	NA	NA	TRBJ2-3	CASSPRTGGFLADTQYF	TGTGCCAGCAGCCCCCGGACTGGGGGGTTTCTCGCAGATACGCAGTATTTT
TRBV6-5	NA	NA	TRBJ1-5	CASSWGIYQPQHF	TGTGCCAGCAGTTGGGGCATCTATCAGCCCCAGCATTTT
TRBV2	NA	NA	TRBJ2-1	CASREGEQFF	TGTGCCAGCAGGGAGGGTGAGCAGTTCTTC
TRBV7-9	NA	NA	TRBJ2-7	CASSLGGVEQYF	TGTGCCAGCAGCTTAGGAGGGGTCGAGCAGTACTTC
TRBV28	NA	NA	TRBJ2-3	CASTLYGVTQYF	TGTGCCAGCACCCTCTACGGGGTTACGCAGTATTTT
TRBV4-3	NA	TRBD2	TRBJ2-1	CASSGRALSDEQFF	TGCGCCAGCAGCGGGAGGGCGCTTAGTGATGAGCAGTTCTTC
TRBV6-5	NA	TRBD2	TRBJ2-5	CASSWGGGLSETQYF	TGTGCCAGCAGTTGGGGCGGGGGGTTGTCGGAGACCCAGTACTTC
TRBV7-9	NA	NA	TRBJ2-7	CASSLGVSYEQYF	TGTGCCAGCAGCTTAGGGGTGTCCTACGAGCAGTACTTC
TRBV9	NA	NA	TRBJ2-3	CASSVTSGGDTDTQYF	TGTGCCAGCAGCGTAACCTCAGGGGGGGACACAGATACGCAGTATTTT
TRBV27	NA	TRBD2	TRBJ2-7	CASSSWTSGSQRRSEQYF	TGTGCCAGCAGTTCCTGGACTAGCGGGAGCCAACGAAGGAGTGAGCAGTACTTC
TRBV27	NA	TRBD1	TRBJ1-5	CASSPSTGDDNQPQHF	TGTGCCAGCAGTCCCTCTACAGGGGACGACAATCAGCCCCAGCATTTT
TRBV5-1	NA	NA	TRBJ2-2	CASSLVAWASVGTGELFF	TGCGCCAGCAGCTTGGTTGCGTGGGCCAGCGTTGGCACCGGGGAGCTGTTTTTT
TRBV29-1	NA	NA	TRBJ2-7	CSARGGLALPYEQYF	TGCAGCGCCAGGGGCGGGCTAGCGCTTCCCTACGAGCAGTACTTC
TRBV30	NA	NA	TRBJ2-5	CAWSLGTGSETQYF	TGTGCCTGGAGTTTAGGAACAGGGTCGGAGACCCAGTACTTC
TRBV27	NA	NA	TRBJ1-1	CASSLSIRNREAFF	TGTGCCAGCAGTTTGAGCATCAGAAACCGAGAAGCTTTCTTT
TRBV10-1	NA	TRBD1	TRBJ2-1	CASSVRRLVPGGPNEQFF	TGCGCCAGCAGTGTTCGGAGATTGGTACCAGGGGGTCCCAATGAGCAGTTCTTC
TRBV28	NA	NA	TRBJ2-1	CASSYTSNPYNEQFF	TGTGCCAGCAGTTATACTAGCAACCCCTACAATGAGCAGTTCTTC
TRBV15	NA	NA	TRBJ1-3	CATSRGGASGNTIYF	TGTGCCACCAGCAGAGGAGGGGCCTCTGGAAACACCATATATTTT
TRBV28	few	NA	TRBJ2-2	CASSLGTGELFF	TGTGCCAGCAGTTTAGGGACCGGGGAGCTGTTTTTT
TRBV14	NA	TRBD1	TRBJ1-1	CASSLDRGWTEAFF	TGTGCCAGCAGCCTCGACAGGGGTTGGACTGAAGCTTTCTTT
TRBV6-5	NA	NA	TRBJ2-1	CASSYSVGLSYNEQFF	TGTGCCAGCAGTTACTCGGTTGGACTCTCCTACAATGAGCAGTTCTTC
TRBV19	NA	TRBD2	TRBJ2-5	CASNGLAGETQYF	TGTGCCAGTAATGGGCTAGCGGGAGAGACCCAGTACTTC
TRBV6-1	NA	NA	TRBJ2-3	CASSESGGGSTDTQYF	TGTGCCAGCAGTGAATCGGGAGGGGGCTCCACAGATACGCAGTATTTT
TRBV27	NA	NA	TRBJ2-2	CASSLLGGPGELFF	TGTGCCAGCAGTTTATTGGGGGGACCCGGGGAGCTGTTTTTT
TRBV11-1	NA	TRBD2	TRBJ2-1	CASSPDVREINEQFF	TGTGCCAGCAGCCCCGACGTGCGGGAGATCAATGAGCAGTTCTTC
TRBV7-9	NA	NA	TRBJ1-1	CASSLAFPNTEAFF	TGTGCCAGCAGCTTAGCGTTCCCGAACACTGAAGCTTTCTTT
TRBV28	NA	NA	TRBJ2-4	CASSPNRRTEDIQYF	TGTGCCAGCAGTCCGAATCGTCGGACGGAGGACATTCAGTACTTC
TRBV9	NA	TRBD2	TRBJ2-1	CASSVGLAGLYNEQFF	TGTGCCAGCAGCGTAGGACTAGCGGGTCTCTACAATGAGCAGTTCTTC
TRBV5-1	NA	NA	TRBJ2-5	CASSSLGGRGETQYF	TGCGCCAGCAGCTCTTTAGGGGGGCGAGGCGAGACCCAGTACTTC
TRBV27	NA	NA	TRBJ2-1	CATESRVSGRNEQFF	TGTGCCACCGAATCTAGGGTGTCGGGGCGCAATGAGCAGTTCTTC
TRBV7-9	NA	TRBD2	TRBJ2-3	CASSQGAWDYGSF	TGTGCCAGCAGCCAAGGGGCTTGGGACTACGGGAGCTTT
TRBV9	NA	NA	TRBJ1-3	CASNEGRSGNTIYF	TGTGCCAGCAACGAGGGTCGATCTGGAAACACCATATATTTT
TRBV7-9	few	NA	TRBJ1-1	CASSLGTAEAFF	TGTGCCAGCAGCTTAGGAACAGCTGAAGCTTTCTTT
TRBV13	NA	NA	TRBJ2-7	CASSSSGTGVEQYF	TGTGCCAGCAGCTCGTCCGGGACCGGAGTCGAGCAGTACTTC
TRBV7-6	NA	NA	TRBJ1-2	CASSFGTNYGYTF	TGTGCCAGCAGCTTTGGGACAAACTATGGCTACACCTTC
TRBV7-9	NA	TRBD1	TRBJ2-2	CASRYTGTGNTGELFF	TGTGCCAGCAGGTATACCGGGACAGGGAACACCGGGGAGCTGTTTTTT
TRBV27	NA	NA	TRBJ2-1	CASSARGGPNNEQFF	TGTGCCAGCAGTGCGAGGGGAGGCCCGAACAATGAGCAGTTCTTC
TRBV29-1	once	TRBD1	TRBJ1-2	CSVEDPKGAGYGYTF	TGCAGCGTTGAAGATCCGAAGGGGGCGGGCTATGGCTACACCTTC
TRBV5-1	NA	NA	TRBJ1-3	CASSSGPPDYGNTIYF	TGCGCCAGCAGCTCCGGGCCTCCAGATTATGGAAACACCATATATTTT
TRBV10-3	NA	NA	TRBJ2-7	CAISDPPSYEQYF	TGTGCCATCAGTGACCCTCCGAGTTATGAGCAGTACTTC
TRBV6-1	NA	NA	TRBJ2-1	CASSARTYVYNEQFF	TGTGCCAGCAGTGCGCGGACTTACGTCTACAATGAGCAGTTCTTC
TRBV27	NA	NA	TRBJ2-7	CASSLSWGSEQYF	TGTGCCAGCAGTTTATCGTGGGGTTCCGAGCAGTACTTC
TRBV28	NA	TRBD1	TRBJ2-5	CASSLMDRAQETQYF	TGTGCCAGCAGCCTGATGGACAGGGCCCAAGAGACCCAGTACTTC
TRBV27	NA	NA	TRBJ1-5	CASSLYTGSNQPQHF	TGTGCCAGCAGTTTATATACAGGGAGCAATCAGCCCCAGCATTTT
TRBV6-5	NA	TRBD2	TRBJ2-7	CASTGLAGDEQYF	TGTGCCAGCACAGGACTAGCGGGAGACGAGCAGTACTTC
TRBV11-3	NA	NA	TRBJ2-5	CASSLGNRRETQYF	TGTGCCAGCAGCTTAGGGAACAGGCGAGAGACCCAGTACTTC
TRBV5-6	NA	NA	TRBJ1-3	CASSSKTFARAGDGNTIYF	TGTGCCAGCAGCAGCAAGACGTTTGCCCGGGCAGGGGATGGAAACACCATATATTTT
TRBV27	NA	TRBD1	TRBJ1-2	CASSPGDRGNGYTF	TGTGCCAGCAGTCCCGGAGACAGGGGGAATGGCTACACCTTC